This T cell receptor beta chain was observed in a study of blood T cell repertoires in COVID-19 (dated by TCRdb to the early 2020s). General notes on the study: Samples covering the acute and convalescent phases of COVID-19 were provided by collaborators in the United States, Italy and Spain. The prospective study material was composed of cDNA or gDNA derived from T cells, B-cell-depleted T cells, or PBMCs. Deeply sampled blood TCRbeta repertoires from subjects exposed to, actively infected with, or recovered from COVID-19 were included in the dataset. The repertoires were made available in a free public database intended to serve as a resource for research on the immune response to SARS-CoV-2. Samples came from the ongoing ImmuneRACE study (first 160 participants) plus 1,254 subjects from 6 global collaborators. Sample metadata almost always included a de-identified subject ID, COVID-19 status, age in years and sex. HLA class I and class II types, where available, came from metadata supplied by the sample provider rather than from assay-based typing. The investigation overall reported the following: The amount of clinical and demographic metadata varied by source and participant and was provided uncurated.

TCRbeta CDR3 regions were amplified from genomic DNA by means of the immunoSEQ Assay, a bias-controlled multiplex PCR. The original pipeline was this. The number of nucleated cells in each sample was estimated by amplification of reference gene primers within the assay. To quantify the absolute abundance of each unique TCRbeta CDR3 rearrangement, sequence reads were collapsed and filtered. For each sample, productive Simpson clonality was calculated as the square root of Simpson's diversity index across productive rearrangements. The source is immuneACCESS, and TCRdb retained only in-frame sequences with V and J called. Part of the clones is not carried over; for the studies checked, unresolved V genes explain less than half of this, and the remainder is unexplained. From that table come the V and J calls and clone size; the DNA was used to work out D and trimming. A total of 300,000 or so clones appear in this sample, roughly 87% of them only once. The ten largest clonotypes hold under 1.3% of the sample.

Trimming removed 1 base from V and 3 bases from J; the gene matches leave 7 bases unexplained. Measured from the cysteine to the phenylalanine, the CDR3 is 18 residues long. Here the CDR3 DNA is all that survives: 54 bases in frame from base 1. CDR1 and CDR2 are drawn from the germline V gene: SGHDT, YYEEEE. Concerning this clone itself: Which antigen it targets is not known. One base away there is no much larger clone; base qualities are not given.

Participants in the prospective study were aged 18 to 89 years, lived in over 20 United States geographic areas, and enrolled through a virtual design. Cohort assignment in the prospective study relied on participant-reported clinical history from a screening survey and a study questionnaire. ImmuneRACE Cohort 3 recovered participants were defined by two consecutive negative NP/OP PCR tests, healthcare professional clearance, or symptom resolution. Mobile phlebotomists in the prospective study collected whole blood, serum and a nasopharyngeal or oropharyngeal swab from every participant. Over an approximately 2-month period, participants in the prospective study had the option of providing additional blood draws and questionnaires. Prospective study blood samples were shipped either frozen or at room temperature before DNA extraction.

The sequence is built from TRBV5-6 and TRBJ2-1, and 13 bases in between align with TRBD2. The TCR originated in a woman aged 25-40 years who had recovered from COVID-19. Specimen: PBMCs or T cells enriched from blood (not recorded which). CDR3 sequence: CASSLTSGGAMIYNEQFF. The sequence in DNA is TGTGCCAGCAGCTTGACTAGCGGGGGGGCCATGATCTACAATGAGCAGTTCTTC. The full variable domain, completed from the reference TRBV5-6 and TRBJ2-1 proteins outside the CDR3, reads DAGVTQSPTHLIKTRGQQVTLRCSPKSGHDTVSWYQQALGQGPQFIFQYYEEEERQRGNFPDRFSGHQFPNYSSELNVNALLLGDSALYLCASSLTSGGAMIYNEQFFGPGTRLTVL.